This TCR beta chain originates from a study of cytomegalovirus exposure and HLA in healthy donors. CDR1 is SGHRS and CDR2 is YFSETQ in the germline V gene. The CDR3 contains 18 residues. The junction had 4 bases not matched to a gene; V was cut back by 0 bases and J by 0 bases. A multiplex PCR was run with 60 Vbeta primers and 13 Jbeta primers. Clones were sequenced by immunoSEQ multiplex PCR, and TCRdb holds only the in-frame ones, with some missing. The table shows around 150,000 clones, with 79% occurring only once. Sequencing was done on a sample of PBMCs. V usage is TRBV5-1 and J usage is TRBJ1-5; TRBD1 agrees at 12 bases. This TCR was recovered from a man in his forties in good health and CMV-seropositive. CDR3 loop: CASSLGDRGLSSNQPQHF. CDR3 coding DNA: TGCGCCAGCAGCTTGGGGGACAGGGGGCTCAGTAGCAATCAGCCCCAGCATTTT.